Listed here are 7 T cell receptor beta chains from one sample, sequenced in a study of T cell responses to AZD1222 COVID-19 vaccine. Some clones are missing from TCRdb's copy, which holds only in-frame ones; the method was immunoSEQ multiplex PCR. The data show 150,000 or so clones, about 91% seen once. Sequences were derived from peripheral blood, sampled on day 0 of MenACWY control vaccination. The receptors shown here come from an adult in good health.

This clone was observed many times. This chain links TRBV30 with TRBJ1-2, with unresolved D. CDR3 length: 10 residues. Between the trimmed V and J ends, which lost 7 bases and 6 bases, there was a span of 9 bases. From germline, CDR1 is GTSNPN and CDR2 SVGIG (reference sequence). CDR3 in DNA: TGTGCCTCTTGGGCCCATGGCTACACCTTC. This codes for CASWAHGYTF.

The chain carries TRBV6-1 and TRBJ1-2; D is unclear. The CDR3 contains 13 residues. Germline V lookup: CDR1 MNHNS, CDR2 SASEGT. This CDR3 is CAGSRLANYGYTF. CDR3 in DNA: TGTGCAGGTTCCAGGCTTGCTAACTATGGCTACACCTTC.

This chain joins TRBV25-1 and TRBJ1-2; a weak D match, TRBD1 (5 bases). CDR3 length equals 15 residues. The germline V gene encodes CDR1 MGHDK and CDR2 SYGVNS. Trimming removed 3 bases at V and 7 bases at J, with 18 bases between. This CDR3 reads CASSDLREGNAGYTF. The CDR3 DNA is TGTGCCAGCAGTGACCTCAGGGAGGGGAACGCTGGCTACACCTTC.

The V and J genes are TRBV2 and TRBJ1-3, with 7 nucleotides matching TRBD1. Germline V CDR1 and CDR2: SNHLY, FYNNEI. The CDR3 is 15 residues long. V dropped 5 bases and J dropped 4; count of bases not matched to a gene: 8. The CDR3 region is CASSRTGLSGNTIYF. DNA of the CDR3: TGTGCCAGCAGTAGGACAGGACTATCGGGAAACACCATATATTTT.

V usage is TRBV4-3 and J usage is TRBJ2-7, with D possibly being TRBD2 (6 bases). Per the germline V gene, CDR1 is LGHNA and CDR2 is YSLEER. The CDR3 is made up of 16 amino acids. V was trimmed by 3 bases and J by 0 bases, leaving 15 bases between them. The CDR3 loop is CASSQGIGTSSYEQYF. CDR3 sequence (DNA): TGCGCCAGCAGCCAGGGAATCGGGACTTCCTCCTACGAGCAGTACTTC.

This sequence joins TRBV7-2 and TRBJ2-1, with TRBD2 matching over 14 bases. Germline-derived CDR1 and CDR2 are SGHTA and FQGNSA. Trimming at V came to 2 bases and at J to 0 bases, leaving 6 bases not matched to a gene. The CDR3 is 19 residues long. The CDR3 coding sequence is TGTGCCAGCAGCTTACGGACTAGCGGGAGGTTTAGCTCCTACAATGAGCAGTTCTTC. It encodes CASSLRTSGRFSSYNEQFF.

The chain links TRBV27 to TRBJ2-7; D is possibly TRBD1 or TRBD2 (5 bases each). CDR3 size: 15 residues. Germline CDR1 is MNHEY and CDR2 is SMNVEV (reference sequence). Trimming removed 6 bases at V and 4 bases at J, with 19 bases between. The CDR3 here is CASRARDRPLYEQYF. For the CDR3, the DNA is TGTGCCAGCAGGGCACGGGACCGTCCTCTTTACGAGCAGTACTTC.